A few counts support the clone carrying this T cell receptor beta chain. Its antigen is unidentified. The CDR3 contains 14 residues. Losses at the gene ends were 4 bases for V and 5 bases for J; bases not matched to a gene: 5. CDR1 SNHLY and CDR2 FYNNEI come from the germline V gene. 5'RACE template switching produced TCR cDNA carrying a universal primer site and UMIs. TCRdb re-called the 5' RACE reads with MiXCR, one entry per CDR3 protein. Altogether about 330,000 distinct CDR3 sequences are present, about 6.9% being singletons, with the ten largest covering roughly 19%. This record comes from a study of T cells after yellow fever vaccination. Across the study: Low-cell-number fractions were prepared with SMART-Seq v4 Ultra Low Input.

Study outcomes and limitations: Though it reached lower strength, the secondary response hit its peak faster, day 5 versus 15.

The clonotype originates from a man younger than 35 who received the YFV17D yellow fever vaccine. This rearrangement joins TRBV2 to TRBJ1-1, with 9 bases fitting TRBD1. The sequenced sample was PBMCs, obtained 45 days after the first yellow fever vaccination. This CDR3 is CASSGGTGPTEAFF. The CDR3 bases are TGTGCCAGCAGTGGGGGGACAGGGCCGACTGAAGCTTTCTTT.